A selection of T cell receptor beta chains follows, all from one sample in a study of T cell responses to AZD1222 COVID-19 vaccine. Measured with immunoSEQ multiplex PCR; TCRdb has only the in-frame clones, and not every one. Here the sample spans more than 65,000 clones, 70% to 90% being singletons. Sequences were derived from peripheral blood, sampled on day 0 of AZD1222 vaccination. These receptors were taken from an adult in good health. CDR3s include the opening cysteine and the closing phenylalanine or tryptophan. The D gene is left open where the match is weak. Rows may omit the clone size; those that give it use once, few, many or a size class.

v_gene	abundance	d_gene	j_gene	CDR3aa	CDR3nt
TRBV27	once	TRBD1	TRBJ2-3	CASSLLPRTGVDTQYF	TGTGCCAGCAGTTTATTGCCCCGGACAGGGGTGGATACGCAGTATTTT
TRBV28	.	TRBD1	TRBJ1-1	CASSLGTGMNTEAFF	TGTGCCAGCAGCCTTGGGACAGGGATGAACACTGAAGCTTTCTTT
TRBV7-6	.	.	TRBJ1-6	CASSSTDSSPLHF	TGTGCCAGCAGCTCCACTGACTCCTCACCCCTCCACTTT
TRBV12-3/TRBV12-4	.	.	TRBJ1-5	CASSLRLNQPQHF	TGTGCCAGCAGTTTAAGACTAAATCAGCCCCAGCATTTT
TRBV19	.	.	TRBJ1-2	CASSPDPTNYGYTF	TGTGCCAGTAGTCCGGATCCTACTAACTATGGCTACACCTTC
TRBV18	.	.	TRBJ1-2	CASSPGPGGYGYTF	TGTGCCAGCTCACCTGGACCGGGTGGCTATGGCTACACCTTC
TRBV18	.	TRBD1	TRBJ2-1	CASSPGQADYNEQFF	TGTGCCAGCTCACCGGGACAGGCGGATTACAATGAGCAGTTCTTC
TRBV6-5	.	.	TRBJ1-2	CASRPPGGGNYGYTF	TGTGCCAGCAGACCCCCCGGGGGGGGGAACTATGGCTACACCTTC
TRBV7-9	.	TRBD1	TRBJ2-1	CASSPRDSGSEQFF	TGTGCCAGCAGCCCCCGGGACAGCGGCAGTGAGCAGTTCTTC
TRBV12-5	once	TRBD1	TRBJ2-5	CASAWTGAQETQYF	TGTGCTAGTGCGTGGACAGGGGCTCAGGAGACCCAGTACTTC
TRBV10-2	few	.	TRBJ1-6	CASSGRDNNNSPLHF	TGCGCCAGCAGTGGACGGGACAATAATAATTCACCCCTCCACTTT
TRBV6-5	.	.	TRBJ1-5	CASRDGTFSQPQHF	TGTGCCAGCAGAGACGGGACATTTAGTCAGCCCCAGCATTTT
TRBV19	.	.	TRBJ1-1	CASSKPQTTEAFF	TGTGCCAGTAGTAAACCCCAAACAACTGAAGCTTTCTTT
TRBV25-1	.	.	TRBJ2-1	CASSDGGPWGEQFF	TGTGCCAGCAGTGATGGGGGTCCTTGGGGTGAGCAGTTCTTC
TRBV28	.	.	TRBJ1-2	CASSLRSDSYYGYTF	TGTGCCAGCAGTTTAAGGTCGGACAGCTACTATGGCTACACCTTC
TRBV30	.	TRBD1	TRBJ2-3	CAWSVRRGRDTQYF	TGTGCCTGGAGTGTACGCAGGGGGCGAGATACGCAGTATTTT
TRBV27	.	.	TRBJ1-1	CASSLQDPGTEAFF	TGTGCCAGCAGTTTACAGGACCCGGGGACTGAAGCTTTCTTT
TRBV28	.	.	TRBJ1-1	CASSLTKGEAFF	TGTGCCAGCAGTTTGACCAAGGGGGAAGCTTTCTTT
TRBV7-2	.	.	TRBJ2-2	CASSLGVVTGELFF	TGTGCCAGCAGCTTAGGGGTAGTCACCGGGGAGCTGTTTTTT
TRBV6-1	few	TRBD2	TRBJ2-3	CASSEAGGLDTQYF	TGTGCCAGCAGTGAGGCGGGAGGTCTAGATACGCAGTATTTT
TRBV7-9	.	TRBD1	TRBJ1-2	CASSRTGIAYGYTF	TGTGCCAGCAGCAGGACAGGGATAGCCTATGGCTACACCTTC
TRBV7-8	.	.	TRBJ1-4	CASSLSGNEKLFF	TGTGCCAGCAGCTTATCAGGGAACGAAAAACTGTTTTTT
TRBV30	.	.	TRBJ2-7	CAAPGRNSYEQYF	TGTGCCGCCCCCGGACGGAACTCCTACGAGCAGTACTTC
TRBV4-1	.	.	TRBJ1-5	CASSQVGGTPINQPQHF	TGCGCCAGCAGCCAAGTAGGCGGGACACCCATCAATCAGCCCCAGCATTTT
TRBV20-1	.	.	TRBJ1-2	CSATTVPGYTF	TGCAGTGCTACGACTGTCCCCGGCTACACCTTC
TRBV25-1	once	.	TRBJ1-5	CASQMSNQPQHF	TGTGCCAGCCAGATGAGCAATCAGCCCCAGCATTTT
TRBV10-3	.	TRBD1	TRBJ2-7	CAISAGQGFGEQYF	TGTGCCATCAGTGCGGGACAGGGTTTTGGCGAGCAGTACTTC
TRBV19	few	.	TRBJ2-2	CASSIGQPNTGELFF	TGTGCCAGTAGTATAGGGCAGCCGAACACCGGGGAGCTGTTTTTT
TRBV2	.	.	TRBJ2-5	CASTDLQETQYF	TGTGCCAGCACGGATCTTCAAGAGACCCAGTACTTC